The sample holds a few counts of the clone carrying this TCR beta chain. Antigen specificity is unknown. This specimen comes from a study of molecular identifiers for immune sequencing clone quantification. Study context: Four of five RNA aliquots from roughly 21,000 or 96,000 naive CD8 T cells were sequenced. Study findings and constraints: In naive cells, under 1% of molecules belonged to clones above 20 RNA copies, against over 99% in effector cells.

V dropped 1 base and J dropped 3 bases, with 11 bases sitting between them. This CDR3 comprises 15 residues. The germline CDR1 and CDR2 sequences are LGHDT and YNNKEL (reference sequence). Listed TCR primers, together with previously described methods, were used for the bulk TCR libraries. MiXCR, applied by TCRdb to the PCR reads, yields one record per CDR3 protein. Of fewer than 350,000 distinct CDR3 sequences listed, around 21% are singletons. The receptor comes from a human donor in good health. Some libraries in this study had Jurkat cell RNA spiked in. This rearrangement joins TRBV3-1 to TRBJ2-3; D uncertain. The sample was naive CD8+ T cells from blood, with Jurkat cell RNA spiked in. Regarding subset: FACS-sorted CD8+CD4-CCR7+CD45RA+ naive T cells. The CDR3 nucleotides are TGTGCCAGCAGCCAAGGAGTGAGGTGGACAGATACGCAGTATTTT. This gives the protein CASSQGVRWTDTQYF.